This T cell receptor beta chain appears in the sequencing data of a study of radiotherapy plus CTLA-4 blockade in lung cancer. This clone came up once. Only in-frame clones appear in the TCRdb table, and some are missing; sequencing was by immunoSEQ multiplex PCR. The sample holds some 110,000 clones, 81% seen once. Per the germline V gene, CDR1 is SGHDT and CDR2 is YYEEEE. The V end lost 0 bases, the J end lost 2 bases, and 13 bases lay between the germline ends. The CDR3 has 16 residues. The clonotype was recovered from a human donor with non-small cell lung cancer that progressed on radiotherapy plus ipilimumab. Some clones in this sample may be carry-over from other donors' samples. The gene calls are TRBV5-6 and TRBJ2-3; D possibly matches TRBD1 or TRBD2 (5 bases each). The sample here was peripheral blood, taken from a patient treated with radiotherapy plus ipilimumab. The CDR3 DNA sequence: TGTGCCAGCAGCTTGGGAAGGGGACCTCTCACAGATACGCAGTATTTT. As protein: CASSLGRGPLTDTQYF.